This passage covers 22 T cell receptor beta chains from one sample sequenced in a study of T-cell memory formation after mild COVID-19. TCRdb reprocessed the 5' RACE reads with MiXCR, giving one entry per CDR3 protein. The data hold 170,000 or so distinct CDR3 sequences, with roughly 28% observed a single time. Sequencing was performed on PBMCs or a T cell subset sorted from them (not recorded which). The source of these receptors is an adult woman who had mild COVID-19 (a few samples of this study predate the infection). Cell type and time point are not known.

The rearrangement links TRBV15 to TRBJ2-3; 11 bases fit TRBD2. CDR1 LNHNV and CDR2 YYDKDF come from the germline V gene (reference sequence). With 0 bases clipped from V and 2 bases from J, the junction kept 4 bases outside the gene matches. The CDR3 contains 17 residues. In DNA, the CDR3 is TGTGCCACCAGCAGAGATCTAGCGGGGGGTTTCACAGATACGCAGTATTTT. Amino acids: CATSRDLAGGFTDTQYF.

The J gene is TRBJ2-7, the V gene TRBV25-1, with D perhaps TRBD2 (5 bases). This CDR3 is 14 amino acids long. The germline V gene encodes CDR1 MGHDK and CDR2 SYGVNS. V dropped 3 bases and J dropped 0 bases, with 9 bases sitting between them. The CDR3 nucleotides are TGTGCCAGCAGTGACGACCGGGGCTCCTACGAGCAGTACTTC. Its translation is CASSDDRGSYEQYF.

This chain connects TRBV7-6 to TRBJ1-2, with D perhaps TRBD1 (6 bases). V dropped 2 bases and J dropped 3 bases, with 16 bases sitting between them. CDR3 length: 16 residues. Germline V gives CDR1 SGHVS, CDR2 FNYEAQ. CDR3 nucleotides: TGTGCCAGCAGCTTATACAGGGATGGTTCATACTATGGCTACACCTTC. It translates to CASSLYRDGSYYGYTF.

This clonotype has only a few counts. The rearrangement links TRBV20-1 to TRBJ2-7; the D gene is possibly TRBD2 (6 bases). Trimming removed 5 bases at V and 6 bases at J, with 11 bases between. This CDR3 has 11 amino acids. The germline V gene has CDR1 DFQATT and CDR2 SNEGSKA (reference sequence). CDR3 nucleotide sequence: TGCAGTGCTCCGACTAGGGGCGAGCAGTACTTC. Residues: CSAPTRGEQYF.

In this sample, this clonotype turned up a few times. The rearrangement uses TRBV7-2 and TRBJ1-1; no clear D gene. From germline, CDR1 is SGHTA and CDR2 FQGNSA. This CDR3 comprises 13 residues. Between the trimmed V and J ends, which lost 4 bases and 1 base, there was a span of 7 bases. In DNA form, the CDR3 reads TGTGCCAGCAGCTCCCAGAGGAACACTGAAGCTTTCTTT. Its protein is CASSSQRNTEAFF.

V gene TRBV2 combines with J gene TRBJ2-7; D is unresolved. Germline V lookup: CDR1 SNHLY, CDR2 FYNNEI. This CDR3 region has 13 residues. The germline V and J ends were trimmed by 0 bases and 3 bases, with 6 bases remaining between them. The CDR3 region is CASSEARSYEQYF. Written as DNA, the CDR3 is TGTGCCAGCAGTGAAGCGCGAAGCTACGAGCAGTACTTC.

This clonotype was detected a few times. This chain connects TRBV5-1 to TRBJ2-5; perhaps TRBD2 as D (6 bases). Per germline, CDR1 SGHRS and CDR2 YFSETQ. The CDR3 covers 16 residues. Trimming took off 0 bases at V and 1 base at J, with 13 bases between the two ends. CDR3 region: CASSLEPGGLQETQYF. In DNA, the CDR3 is TGCGCCAGCAGCTTGGAGCCCGGGGGACTCCAAGAGACCCAGTACTTC.

The chain joins TRBV7-2 to TRBJ2-5, with D perhaps matching TRBD2 (7 bases). Deletions cut 1 base from V and 4 bases from J, with 13 bases between. This CDR3 has 15 residues. CDR1 SGHTA and CDR2 FQGNSA come from the germline V gene. CDR3 nucleotides: TGTGCCAGCAGCTTAGTAGGGGGGGTGAGAGAGACCCAGTACTTC. Protein: CASSLVGGVRETQYF.

This clonotype appeared a few times. The chain is built from TRBV7-2 and TRBJ2-5, with 9 bases fitting TRBD2. With 1 base clipped from V and 2 bases from J, the junction kept 8 bases outside the gene matches. The CDR3 is 17 amino acids. Germline V gene data show CDR1 as SGHTA and CDR2 as FQGNSA. CDR3 nucleotide sequence: TGTGCCAGCAGCTTAGGGACTAGCGATCTACGGCAAGAGACCCAGTACTTC. Translated: CASSLGTSDLRQETQYF.

Note on this clonotype: The junction departs from germline at one end; a sequencing error may be responsible. CDR3 amino acids: CASSLALGETQYF. The CDR3 bases are TGTGCCAGCAGCCTAGCCCTTGGGGAGACCCAGTACTTC. The chain couples TRBV7-8 to TRBJ2-5, with a possible D match to TRBD2 (5 bases). Germline V gives CDR1 SGHVS, CDR2 FQNEAQ. The CDR3 covers 13 residues.

This chain links TRBV6-6 with TRBJ1-5; TRBD1 might be the D (5 bases). Trimming removed 2 bases at V and 2 bases at J, with 13 bases between. Per germline, CDR1 MNHNY and CDR2 SVGAGI (reference sequence). CDR3 length: 16 residues. In nucleotides, the CDR3 is TGTGCCAGCAGTTACGGGGACCAGGGCGGCAATCAGCCCCAGCATTTT. Its protein product is CASSYGDQGGNQPQHF.

This clonotype came up a few times. This chain links TRBV11-1 with TRBJ2-2, with D perhaps matching TRBD1 (5 bases). V was clipped by 2 bases and J by 5 bases, with 9 bases between them. Per the germline V gene, CDR1 is SGHAT and CDR2 is FQDESV (reference sequence). CDR3 length: 14 residues. The CDR3 protein is CASSLSGYTGELFF. In nucleotides, the CDR3 is TGTGCCAGCAGCTTATCAGGGTATACCGGGGAGCTGTTTTTT. Together with reference TRBV11-1 and TRBJ2-2, the CDR3 gives the full variable domain: EAEVAQSPRYKITEKSQAVAFWCDPISGHATLYWYRQILGQGPELLVQFQDESVVDDSQLPKDRFSAERLKGVDSTLKIQPAELGDSAMYLCASSLSGYTGELFFGEGSRLTVL.

The chain links TRBV7-9 to TRBJ2-3; no clear D gene. Trimming cost V 1 base and J 10 bases, with 15 bases left between them. The germline V gene has CDR1 SEHNR and CDR2 FQNEAQ (reference sequence). This CDR3 spans 14 amino acids. The CDR3 sequence: CASSLDPGDESQYF. For the CDR3, the DNA is TGTGCCAGCAGCTTAGACCCCGGAGATGAGTCGCAGTATTTT.

This chain uses TRBV7-8 with TRBJ1-3; 8 bases map to TRBD1. The CDR3 runs to 16 residues. CDR1 is SGHVS and CDR2 is FQNEAQ in the germline V gene. The junction had 6 bases not matched to a gene; V was cut back by 5 bases and J by 0 bases. The CDR3 nucleotides read TGTGCCAGCAGCCCTCGGGACAGGTTCTCTGGAAACACCATATATTTT. This gives the protein CASSPRDRFSGNTIYF.

This chain links TRBV7-9 with TRBJ1-1; D may be TRBD1 (5 bases). CDR1 SEHNR and CDR2 FQNEAQ come from the germline V gene (reference sequence). The CDR3 covers 17 residues. Trimming stripped 2 bases from V and 1 base from J, with 17 bases between. CDR3 region: CASSLPAGGAGNTEAFF. The CDR3 nucleotides are TGTGCCAGCAGCTTACCCGCCGGGGGTGCGGGGAACACTGAAGCTTTCTTT.

This rearrangement joins TRBV7-9 to TRBJ2-5; D is unclear. Trimming took 0 bases from V and 3 from J, leaving 8 bases between them. Germline values: CDR1 SEHNR, CDR2 FQNEAQ (reference sequence). This CDR3 has 14 residues. This chain's CDR3 is CASSLAVSEETQYF. The CDR3 coding sequence is TGTGCCAGCAGCTTAGCGGTCTCAGAAGAGACCCAGTACTTC.

This clonotype was detected once. The chain combines TRBV7-2 with TRBJ2-1, with 8 bases identical to TRBD2. Germline V gene sequence: CDR1 SGHTA, CDR2 FQGNSA. CDR3 length: 15 residues. With 5 bases clipped from V and 2 bases from J, the junction kept 5 bases outside the gene matches. In DNA, the CDR3 is TGTGCCAGCAGCCCAACTAGCGGAACCTACAATGAGCAGTTCTTC. It encodes CASSPTSGTYNEQFF.

This clonotype was observed a handful of times. The chain has TRBV25-1 and TRBJ2-3, with a possible D match to TRBD1 (5 bases). The CDR3 is 15 amino acids. Trimming shortened V by 7 bases and J by 0 bases, and 14 bases separated the two germline ends. Looked up from germline, CDR1 is MGHDK and CDR2 is SYGVNS. In nucleotides, the CDR3 is TGTGCCAGCACCGCAGGGTCCTCTAGCACAGATACGCAGTATTTT. Encoded protein: CASTAGSSSTDTQYF. Full variable domain (remainder filled in from reference TRBV25-1 and TRBJ2-3): EADIYQTPRYLVIGTGKKITLECSQTMGHDKMYWYQQDPGMELHLIHYSYGVNSTEKGDLSSESTVSRIRTEHFPLTLESARPSHTSQYLCASTAGSSSTDTQYFGPGTRLTVL.

The chain combines TRBV7-9 with TRBJ2-2; D unclear. The CDR3 is 16 amino acids. Per the germline V gene, CDR1 is SEHNR and CDR2 is FQNEAQ (reference sequence). V was clipped by 2 bases and J by 5 bases, with 15 bases between them. The CDR3 DNA is TGTGCCAGCAGCTTATTTGACACGAATGGAACCGGGGAGCTGTTTTTT. Residues: CASSLFDTNGTGELFF.

The chain combines TRBV5-4 with TRBJ2-5; D is unclear. V was clipped by 4 bases and J by 3 bases, with 16 bases between them. Germline CDR1 reads SGHNT; CDR2 reads YYREEE (reference sequence). The CDR3 sequence is 15 residues long. CDR3 in amino acids: CASSLGGLNEETQYF. In DNA form, the CDR3 reads TGTGCCAGCAGCCTGGGTGGGCTAAACGAAGAGACCCAGTACTTC.

This clonotype was detected a few times. The chain joins TRBV7-6 to TRBJ2-1, with D possibly TRBD2 on 6 matching bases. The CDR3 runs 15 residues. Between the trimmed V and J ends, which lost 1 base and 2 bases, there was a span of 9 bases. The germline V gene has CDR1 SGHVS and CDR2 FNYEAQ. CDR3 DNA sequence: TGTGCCAGCAGCTTAGTAGCGGACACCTACAATGAGCAGTTCTTC. As protein: CASSLVADTYNEQFF.

This clonotype was observed a few times. CDR3: CASSQDYGTTYNEQFF. CDR3 bases: TGTGCCAGCAGCCAAGATTACGGGACCACCTACAATGAGCAGTTCTTC. The V gene is TRBV3-1, the J gene TRBJ2-1; D may correspond to TRBD1 or TRBD2 (5 bases each). The CDR3 sequence is 16 residues long. Looked up from germline, CDR1 is LGHDT and CDR2 is YNNKEL (reference sequence). Trimming pared 0 bases from V and 2 bases from J, leaving 11 bases between.